This TCR beta chain derives from a study of cytomegalovirus exposure and HLA in healthy donors (TCRdb year 2017). For context, the study as a whole: The 666 repertoires of the first cohort and the roughly 110 validation repertoires were produced on the same platform, according to a later analysis. High-throughput TCR immunosequencing, statistical association of individual TCRs with disease status, and machine learning were combined to predict cytomegalovirus infection status. The study aimed to test whether signatures of past pathogen exposure could be identified by cataloging public T cell receptors. Besides the first cohort of more than 650 subjects, a separate validation cohort made up of 95 to 150 different subjects was used.

Receptor amplification or capture employed the immunoSEQ multiplex PCR assay. Processing in the source paper ran as follows. To diagnose cytomegalovirus status from the catalog of TCR beta chain sequences, a statistical classification framework was built. TCRdb took this table from immuneACCESS and kept in-frame rearrangements with V and J called. Such tables lack part of the clones; where checked against another copy, unresolved V genes explain under half of the gap, and the rest is unexplained. From that table come the V and J calls and clone size; the DNA was used to work out D and trimming. Across this sample there are over 45,000 clones, with 90% seen only once. The top ten clonotypes cover more than 1% of the sample. As concerns this clone: It lacks a known antigen. Within one base of it there is no much larger clone, and no base qualities were kept.

Results the study describes overall, beyond this receptor: Subsequent analysis determined that TCRs grouped into clusters in the first cohort also showed a tendency toward co-occurrence across the roughly 110 validation repertoires, and approximately 93% of cluster scores exceeded 0. A few of the identified cytomegalovirus-associated TCR beta chains were confirmed in vitro to be specific for cytomegalovirus antigens. It was suggested by the authors that the approach could potentially be generalized to other disease states and immunological phenotypes. A total of about 150 TCR beta chains were listed by the study as associated with cytomegalovirus. A later analysis lacked HLA typing for the validation cohort, so it scored co-occurrence in that cohort across all 120 or so repertoires. The classifier was reported to diagnose cytomegalovirus status with high specificity and sensitivity in both the original cohort and the validation cohort. Most TCR sequences were observed very rarely across donors, whereas some public TCRs were present in many individuals.

The donors belonged to the validation cohort of around 110 subjects, which was separate from the 666-subject first cohort. From the cysteine through the phenylalanine, the CDR3 covers 15 amino acids. The entry retains the CDR3 DNA only, 45 bases that are in frame from base 1. V is pared back by 1 base and J by 11 bases, with 20 bases lying between the germline termini. The germline V gene supplies CDR1 MNHEY and CDR2 SVGAGI. The sequence joins TRBV6-5 to TRBJ1-1, with the D segment identity uncertain. The sample was PBMCs. The sequence was collected from a man younger than 35 in good health and CMV-seronegative. At the DNA level, the sequence is TGTGCCAGCAGTTACTGGATTGGAGAGAGCGTGACGGCTTTCTTT. Its translation is CASSYWIGESVTAFF.